This T cell receptor (beta chain) was observed in a study of T cell responses to AZD1222 COVID-19 vaccine. V shed 5 bases and J shed 7 bases, with 9 bases lying between them. The CDR3 loop spans 12 amino acids. Germline-derived CDR1 and CDR2 are SNHLY and FYNNEI. TCRdb's table, derived via immunoSEQ multiplex PCR, lists solely in-frame clones and lacks some. The sample consists of tens of thousands of clones, approximately 80% of them appearing once. The starting material was peripheral blood, obtained on day 0 of AZD1222 vaccination. The receptor was isolated from an adult in good health. The chain uses TRBV2 and TRBJ1-5, with no clear D. The CDR3 here is CASSSGLQPQHF. The CDR3 coding sequence is TGTGCCAGCAGTTCTGGATTGCAGCCCCAGCATTTT.